This T cell receptor beta chain was sequenced during a study of T cell repertoires in cytomegalovirus infection. For the study at large: Alongside well-studied HLA-B-restricted CMV epitopes, recently identified HLA-C-restricted CMV epitopes were also used. Public TCR beta signature analysis indicated the presence of both CMV infection and matching HLA type. Study results and caveats: Summed public TCR beta family frequency identified CMV carriers bearing the relevant HLA. The ex vivo response was dominated by HLA-C-restricted CMV-specific TCR beta clonotypes.

Germline CDR1 and CDR2: MNHNS and SASEGT. Trimming shortened V by 2 bases and J by 1 base, and 11 bases separated the two germline ends. This CDR3 has 15 residues. On this clonotype itself: The antigen is unknown.

TCRdb re-analysed the reads in MiXCR, keeping a single row per CDR3 protein. The sample carries 100,000 to 150,000 distinct CDR3 sequences, 25% to 35% recorded once. This sample comprised CD8+ T cells from cultured PBMCs, obtained from culture after CMV antigen stimulation. This chain joins TRBV6-1 and TRBJ1-1, with D unclear. This TCR was sampled from a human donor in good health (CMV status not recorded). Some clones in this sample may be carry-over from other donors' samples. The CDR3 DNA reads as TGTGCCAGCAGTGAAACTACTGATTCGAACACTGAAGCTTTCTTT. Its protein is CASSETTDSNTEAFF.